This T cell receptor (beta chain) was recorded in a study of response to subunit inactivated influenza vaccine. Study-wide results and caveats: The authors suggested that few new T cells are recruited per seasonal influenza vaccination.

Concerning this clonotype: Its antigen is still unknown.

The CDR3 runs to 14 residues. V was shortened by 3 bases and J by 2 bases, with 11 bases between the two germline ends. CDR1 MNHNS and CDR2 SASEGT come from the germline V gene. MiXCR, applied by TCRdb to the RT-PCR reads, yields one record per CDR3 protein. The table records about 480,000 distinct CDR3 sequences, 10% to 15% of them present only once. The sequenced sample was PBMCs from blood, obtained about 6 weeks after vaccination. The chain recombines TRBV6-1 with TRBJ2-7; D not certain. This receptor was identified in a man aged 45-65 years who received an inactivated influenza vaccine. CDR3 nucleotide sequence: TGTGCCAGCAGTGATTCCCGACCGACCTACGAGCAGTACTTC. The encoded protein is CASSDSRPTYEQYF.